Listed here is a single TCR beta chain. The antigen is undetermined. V shed 0 bases and J 2 bases; nucleotides not matched to a gene: 3. This CDR3 has 15 amino acids. The germline gives CDR1 LGHDT, CDR2 YNNKEL (reference sequence). The source of the sample is a study of T cells after yellow fever vaccination. Study summary: Preparation of fractions with low cell numbers was performed using SMART-Seq v4 Ultra Low Input. General study results and limits: Booster samples showed a return of most primary-vaccination clones (roughly 96% CD4, 80% to 90% CD8). Faster peaking, at day 5 versus 15, marked a secondary response that was weaker. Of the clonotypes, a small share occurred in both CD4 and CD8 compartments.

From the 5' RACE reads, TCRdb called clonotypes with MiXCR, one entry per CDR3 protein. The sample lists under 600,000 distinct CDR3 sequences, approximately 13% seen once, with around 15% in the top ten. The clonotype was recovered from a young man who received the YFV17D yellow fever vaccine. Sequencing used PBMCs, obtained on the day of the yellow fever booster vaccination. The chain employs TRBV3-1 and TRBJ2-7; 8 positions match TRBD1. Here the CDR3 reads CASSQEGQGPYEQYF. Here the CDR3 DNA reads TGTGCCAGCAGCCAAGAAGGACAGGGCCCCTACGAGCAGTACTTC.